This T cell receptor beta chain was profiled in a study of patients and donors after allogeneic stem cell transplantation. With 5 bases removed from V and 3 bases from J, the gap between germline ends came to 10 bases. Germline loops: CDR1 MNHEY, CDR2 SMNVEV (reference sequence). CDR3 length: 13 amino acids. TCRdb independently ran MiXCR on the RT-PCR reads; one entry per CDR3 protein. The sample lists 85,000 to 90,000 distinct CDR3 sequences, 40% to 60% occurring once. This chain joins TRBV27 and TRBJ1-2; the D gene is possibly TRBD1 (5 bases). This TCR was recovered from a human donor who was either an allogeneic HSCT recipient or a stem cell or donor lymphocyte infusion donor (not recorded which). It is not recorded whose cells these are; they may come from a transplant donor. The specimen sequenced was blood, either unsorted or a sorted T cell fraction (not recorded which). The CDR3 region has the DNA TGTGCCAGCAGTAAGACAGTCTACTATGGCTACACCTTC. This sequence encodes CASSKTVYYGYTF.